The clone carrying this T cell receptor beta chain has only one observation. Its antigen remains unidentified. Clones were sequenced by immunoSEQ multiplex PCR, and TCRdb holds only the in-frame ones, with some missing. The table lists about 93,000 clones, 80% to 90% of them singletons. The data derive from a study of T cell responses to AZD1222 COVID-19 vaccine. Overall study results and limits: Sampling captured repertoires only after the peak T cell response. Most donors were white British and more were female, and clonal diversity was possibly underestimated.

The germline CDR1 and CDR2 sequences are SNHLY and FYNNEI. The V end was cut by 7 bases, the J end by 3 bases, with 7 bases between. This CDR3 has 12 amino acids. This chain uses TRBV2 with TRBJ1-3; no reliable D call. The sequence was collected from an adult in good health. The specimen comprised peripheral blood, sampled on day 0 of AZD1222 vaccination. The CDR3 DNA reads TGTGCCAGCACAGGACTTGGAAACACCATATATTTT. It codes for CASTGLGNTIYF. The full variable domain, completed using reference TRBV2 and TRBJ1-3, is EPEVTQTPSHQVTQMGQEVILRCVPISNHLYFYWYRQILGQKVEFLVSFYNNEISEKSEIFDDQFSVERPDGSNFTLKIRSTKLEDSAMYFCASTGLGNTIYFGEGSWLTVV.